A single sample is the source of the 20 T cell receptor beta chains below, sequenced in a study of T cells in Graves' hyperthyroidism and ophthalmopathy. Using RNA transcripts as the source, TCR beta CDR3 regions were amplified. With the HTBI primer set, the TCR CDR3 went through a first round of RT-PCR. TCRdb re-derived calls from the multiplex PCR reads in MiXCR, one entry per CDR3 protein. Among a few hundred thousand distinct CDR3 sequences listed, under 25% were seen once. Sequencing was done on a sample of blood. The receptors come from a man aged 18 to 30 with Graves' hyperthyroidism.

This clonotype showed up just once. The CDR3, as DNA: TGTGCTAGTGGTTTCGGACAGGGCGGCTATGGCTACACCTTC. The encoded protein is CASGFGQGGYGYTF. This rearrangement joins TRBV12-5 to TRBJ1-2; TRBD1 aligns across 8 bases. CDR1 is LGHNT and CDR2 is FRNRAP in the germline V gene. V shed 3 bases, J shed 4 bases, and the junction held 4 bases outside the gene matches. This CDR3 region has 14 residues.

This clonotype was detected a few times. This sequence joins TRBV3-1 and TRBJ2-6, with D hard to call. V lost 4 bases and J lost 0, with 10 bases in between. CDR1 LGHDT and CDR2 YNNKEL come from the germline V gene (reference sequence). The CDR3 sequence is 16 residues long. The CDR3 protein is CASSREQFSGANVLTF. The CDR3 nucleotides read TGTGCCAGCAGCCGAGAACAGTTCTCTGGGGCCAACGTCCTGACTTTC. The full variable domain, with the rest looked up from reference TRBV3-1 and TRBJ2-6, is DTAVSQTPKYLVTQMGNDKSIKCEQNLGHDTMYWYKQDSKKFLKIMFSYNNKELIINETVPNRFSPKSPDKAHLNLHINSLELGDSAVYFCASSREQFSGANVLTFGAGSRLTVL.

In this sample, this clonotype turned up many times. The CDR3, as DNA: TGTGCCTGGACGACCCCCCAGGGCACTGAAGCTTTCTTT. Encoded protein: CAWTTPQGTEAFF. This rearrangement joins TRBV30 to TRBJ1-1; a possible D gene is TRBD1 (5 bases). Germline assignment: CDR1 GTSNPN and CDR2 SVGIG (reference sequence). This CDR3 contains 13 residues. Between the trimmed V and J ends, which lost 4 bases and 4 bases, there was a span of 13 bases.

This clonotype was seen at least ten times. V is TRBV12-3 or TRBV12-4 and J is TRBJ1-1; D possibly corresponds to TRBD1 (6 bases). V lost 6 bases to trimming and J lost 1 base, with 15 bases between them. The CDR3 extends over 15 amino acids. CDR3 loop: CASRPRGATNTEAFF. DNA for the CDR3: TGTGCCAGCAGGCCGAGGGGGGCGACGAACACTGAAGCTTTCTTT.

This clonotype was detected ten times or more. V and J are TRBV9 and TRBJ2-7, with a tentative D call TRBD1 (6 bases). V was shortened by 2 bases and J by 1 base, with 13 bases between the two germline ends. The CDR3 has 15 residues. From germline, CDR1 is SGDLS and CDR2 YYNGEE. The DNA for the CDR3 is TGTGCCAGCAGCGTTTCTTCACAGGGATCCTACGAGCAGTACTTC. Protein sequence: CASSVSSQGSYEQYF.

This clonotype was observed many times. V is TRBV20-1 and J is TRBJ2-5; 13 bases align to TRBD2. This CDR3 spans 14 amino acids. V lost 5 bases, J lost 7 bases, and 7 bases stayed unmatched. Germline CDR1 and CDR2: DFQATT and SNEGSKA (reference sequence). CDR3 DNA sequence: TGCAGTGCTGGGACTAGCGGGGTCGCGGGGACCCAGTACTTC. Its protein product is CSAGTSGVAGTQYF.

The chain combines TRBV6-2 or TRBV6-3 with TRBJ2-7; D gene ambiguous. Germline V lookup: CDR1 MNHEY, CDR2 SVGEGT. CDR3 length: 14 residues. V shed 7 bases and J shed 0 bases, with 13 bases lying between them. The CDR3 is CASMSRVSSYEQYF. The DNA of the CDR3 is TGTGCCAGCATGAGTAGGGTGAGCTCCTACGAGCAGTACTTC.

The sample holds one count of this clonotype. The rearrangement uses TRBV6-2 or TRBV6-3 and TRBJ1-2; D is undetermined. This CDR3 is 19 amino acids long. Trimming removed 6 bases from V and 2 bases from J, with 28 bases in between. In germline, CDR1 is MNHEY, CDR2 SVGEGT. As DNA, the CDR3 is TGTGCCAGCAGAGGAGATGCATGGACTGAGCAATTGAGGAACTATGGCTACACCTTC. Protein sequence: CASRGDAWTEQLRNYGYTF.

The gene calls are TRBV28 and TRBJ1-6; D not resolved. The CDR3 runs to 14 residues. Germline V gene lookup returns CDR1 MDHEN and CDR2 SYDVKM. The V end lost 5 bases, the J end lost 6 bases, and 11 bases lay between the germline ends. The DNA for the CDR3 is TGTGCCAGCAGTAGCAGAAGTCGTAATTCACCCCTCCACTTT. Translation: CASSSRSRNSPLHF.

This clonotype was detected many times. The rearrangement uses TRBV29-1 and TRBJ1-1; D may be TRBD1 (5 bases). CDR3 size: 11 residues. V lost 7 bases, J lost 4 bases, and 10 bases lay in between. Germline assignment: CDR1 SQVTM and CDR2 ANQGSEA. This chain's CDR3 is CSAGRGTEAFF. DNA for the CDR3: TGCAGCGCCGGGAGGGGCACTGAAGCTTTCTTT.

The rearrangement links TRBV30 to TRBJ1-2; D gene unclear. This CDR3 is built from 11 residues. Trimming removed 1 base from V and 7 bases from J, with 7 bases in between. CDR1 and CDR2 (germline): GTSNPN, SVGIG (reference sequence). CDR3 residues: CAWSDRAGYTF. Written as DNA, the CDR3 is TGTGCCTGGAGTGACCGCGCTGGCTACACCTTC.

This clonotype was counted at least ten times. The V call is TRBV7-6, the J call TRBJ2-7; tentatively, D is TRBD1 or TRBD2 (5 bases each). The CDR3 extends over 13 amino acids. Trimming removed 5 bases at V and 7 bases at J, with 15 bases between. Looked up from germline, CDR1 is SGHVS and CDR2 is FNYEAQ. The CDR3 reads CASSARDLGEQYF. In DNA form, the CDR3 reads TGTGCCAGCAGCGCCCGGGACCTGGGAGAGCAGTACTTC.

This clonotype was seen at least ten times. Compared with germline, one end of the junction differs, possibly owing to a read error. The CDR3 DNA reads as TGTCAGGGCCCGGGGACAGGTAACGACAACGAGCCGTACTTC. It encodes CQGPGTGNDNEPYF. This chain links TRBV25-1 with TRBJ2-7; 8 nucleotides agree with TRBD1. The CDR3 has 14 residues. Per germline, CDR1 MGHDK and CDR2 SYGVNS.

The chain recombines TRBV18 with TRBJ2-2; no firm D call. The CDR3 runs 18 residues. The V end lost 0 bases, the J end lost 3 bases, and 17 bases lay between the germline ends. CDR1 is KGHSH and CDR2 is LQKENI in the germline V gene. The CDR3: CASSPPRTAAWDTGELFF. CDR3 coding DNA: TGTGCCAGCTCACCACCCCGGACGGCCGCCTGGGACACCGGGGAGCTGTTTTTT. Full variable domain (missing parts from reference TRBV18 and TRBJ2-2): NAGVMQNPRHLVRRRGQEARLRCSPMKGHSHVYWYRQLPEEGLKFMVYLQKENIIDESGMPKERFSAEFPKEGPSILRIQQVVRGDSAAYFCASSPPRTAAWDTGELFFGEGSRLTVL.

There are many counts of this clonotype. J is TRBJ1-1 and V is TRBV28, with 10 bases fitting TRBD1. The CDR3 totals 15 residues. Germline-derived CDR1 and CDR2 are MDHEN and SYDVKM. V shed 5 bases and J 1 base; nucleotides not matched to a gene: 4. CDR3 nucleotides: TGTGCCAGCAGTCCGGACAGGGGGAGGAACACTGAAGCTTTCTTT. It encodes CASSPDRGRNTEAFF.

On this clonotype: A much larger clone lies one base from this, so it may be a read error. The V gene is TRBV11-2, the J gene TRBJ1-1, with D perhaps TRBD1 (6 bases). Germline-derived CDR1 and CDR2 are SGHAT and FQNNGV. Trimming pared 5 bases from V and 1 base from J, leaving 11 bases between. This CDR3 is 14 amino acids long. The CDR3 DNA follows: TGTGCCAGCAGCGATCGGACAGCGAACACTGAAGCTTTCTTT. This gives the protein CASSDRTANTEAFF.

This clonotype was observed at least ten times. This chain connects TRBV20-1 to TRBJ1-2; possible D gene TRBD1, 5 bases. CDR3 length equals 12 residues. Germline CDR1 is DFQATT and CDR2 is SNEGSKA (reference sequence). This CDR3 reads CSGGLTENGYTF. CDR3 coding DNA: TGCAGCGGGGGGTTGACGGAGAATGGCTACACCTTC.

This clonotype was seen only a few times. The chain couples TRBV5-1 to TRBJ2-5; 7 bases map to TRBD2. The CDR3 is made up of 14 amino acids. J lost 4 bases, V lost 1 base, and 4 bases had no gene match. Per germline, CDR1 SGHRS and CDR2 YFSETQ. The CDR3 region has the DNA TGCGCCAGCAGCTTGAGCGGGGCGTCAGAGACCCAGTACTTC. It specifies CASSLSGASETQYF.

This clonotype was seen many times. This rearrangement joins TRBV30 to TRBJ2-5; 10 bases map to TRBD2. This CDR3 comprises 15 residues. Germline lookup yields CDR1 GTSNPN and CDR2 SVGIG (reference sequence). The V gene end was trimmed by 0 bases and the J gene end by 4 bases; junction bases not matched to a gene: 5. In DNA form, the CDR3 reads TGTGCCTGGAGTGTGGTAGCGGGGGGATCAGAGACCCAGTACTTC. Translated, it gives CAWSVVAGGSETQYF.

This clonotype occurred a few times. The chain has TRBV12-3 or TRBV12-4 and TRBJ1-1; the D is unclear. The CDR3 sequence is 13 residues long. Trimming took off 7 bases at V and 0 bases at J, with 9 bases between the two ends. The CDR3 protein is CASNNRVNTEAFF. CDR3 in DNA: TGTGCCAGCAATAATAGGGTGAACACTGAAGCTTTCTTT.